This TCR beta chain emerged from a study of Tregs in tolerant kidney transplant recipients (dated 2019 in TCRdb). With regard to the full study: TCRbeta sequencing was used in the study to identify donor-specific regulatory T cells before combined kidney and bone marrow transplantation, and the identified cells were then tracked after transplant. TCRbeta repertoire sequencing was used in a few healthy controls to compare several ways of expanding Tregs specific for an allogeneic donor.

Counted from cysteine to phenylalanine, this CDR3 has 16 amino acids. The kept DNA is CDR3 alone, 48 bases in frame from the first base. V and J are trimmed by 1 base and 2 bases, and the gene matches miss 6 bases of the junction. CDR1 is given as SGHNT and CDR2 as YYREEE, both from the germline V gene (reference sequence). Thawed PBMCs were FACS-sorted into unstimulated Tregs (CD4+CD25+CD127-), CD4+ non-Tregs (CD4+CD25-), CD4 cells and CD8 cells. Blood from healthy controls was obtained either as purchased buffy coats or from healthy volunteers. Healthy control blood was processed by Ficoll density gradient to PBMCs and cryopreserved; patient PBMCs were collected before and after transplant. Beyond this particular receptor, the publication reports: The study was limited by small patient numbers, and the findings need validation in larger populations and under other immunosuppression protocols. Expanding Tregs with activated donor B cells appeared to identify the most biologically relevant and donor-specific TCRbeta repertoire. Biological reproducibility was not directly addressed, though technical replication error appeared minimal.

About this clone itself: Its recognized antigen is unknown. Qualities for individual bases were not recorded, and no much larger clone is one base off.

For TCRbeta CDR3 sequencing, genomic DNA was extracted from sorted cells using the QIAGEN DNeasy Blood and Tissue Kit. High-throughput TCRbeta CDR3 sequencing, which included PCR amplification with bias correction and internal controls, was done commercially through immunoSEQ. Regarding the original processing steps: Unique productive TCRbeta sequences were defined by CDR3 nucleotide sequence where primers matched, and otherwise by CDR3 amino acid sequence together with Vbeta and Jbeta genes. To correct sorting error, sequences shared between sorted populations at a frequency ratio of 2:1 or less were removed; the rest were assigned to the higher population. A sequence was defined as donor-reactive if the sequence was expanded at least 5-fold in CFSE-low cells compared with unstimulated cells and had a frequency of at least 0.01% in CFSE-low cells. Repertoire divergence was quantified by Jensen-Shannon divergence calculated from the top 100 TCRbeta sequences ranked by frequency. For samples with multiple sequencing runs, sorting error was corrected in each run separately before the runs were combined. TCRdb carries this immuneACCESS record with in-frame sequences only. Its versions omit some clonotypes, under half of them owing to an unresolved V gene in the studies checked, with the rest unexplained. Clonal size and the V and J genes are those of that table, whereas D and trimming came from the DNA. The sample table lists some 240,000 clones, around 82% of them with a count of one. Clones ranked in the top ten supply 0.64% of the sample.

This TCR was sampled from a human donor in good health. The rearranged chain carries TRBV5-4 and TRBJ2-5; 9 of the junction bases match TRBD2. The material sequenced was CD4+ T cells from blood. The CDR3 reads CASSLRAGGPQETQYF. The bases are TGTGCCAGCAGCTTGCGGGCGGGGGGGCCGCAAGAGACCCAGTACTTC.